Listed below are T cell receptor beta chains from one sample, sequenced in a study of T cells in narcolepsy. Using immunoSEQ multiplex PCR, the repertoire was profiled, and TCRdb retains in-frame clones only, with some absent. This table holds roughly 34,000 clones, roughly 90% found once. Material: CD45RA- memory CD4+ T cells from PBMCs. The receptors originated from a human donor with narcolepsy. Each CDR3 is given with its conserved first and last residue. D genes are given only for firm matches. Size is stated for part of the rows, as once, few or many counts, or as a class when the clone is expanded.

-	TRBD2	TRBV15	TRBJ2-7	TGTGCCACCAGCAGAGGGGGGACTAGCTCTTACGAGCAGTACTTC	CATSRGGTSSYEQYF
-	-	TRBV27	TRBJ1-5	TGTGCCAGCAAGGCAGACGCATATAGCAATCAGCCCCAGCATTTT	CASKADAYSNQPQHF
-	-	TRBV28	TRBJ1-3	TGTGCCAGCAGTTTAGGGGGACACTCTGGAAACACCATATATTTT	CASSLGGHSGNTIYF
-	TRBD1	TRBV7-2	TRBJ2-7	TGTGCCAGCAGCGGACAGGCTAGCTCCTACGAGCAGTACTTC	CASSGQASSYEQYF
-	-	TRBV5-1	TRBJ2-5	TGCGCCAGCAGCTTGGCCAGGCAAGAGACCCAGTACTTC	CASSLARQETQYF
-	-	TRBV7-8	TRBJ2-7	TGTGCCAGCAGCTTAACCTACGAGCAGTACTTC	CASSLTYEQYF
-	-	TRBV28	TRBJ2-2	TGTGCCAGCAGCCTACCCCCTACCGGGGAGCTGTTTTTT	CASSLPPTGELFF
-	-	TRBV7-2	TRBJ1-2	TGTGCCAGCAGCTTAGCGGCACAGTCCTATGGCTACACCTTC	CASSLAAQSYGYTF
-	TRBD2	TRBV19	TRBJ2-1	TGTGCCAGTAGTATAGAGGGACTAGCGGGAGTTCGAAATGAGCAGTTCTTC	CASSIEGLAGVRNEQFF
few	-	TRBV5-8	TRBJ2-1	TGTGCCAGCAGCTCCCGCCGGGGTCAATATTGGAATGAGCAGTTCTTC	CASSSRRGQYWNEQFF
-	-	TRBV2	TRBJ2-5	TGTGCCAGCAGTGAACCTCTCGAAGGAGTAGAGACCCAGTACTTC	CASSEPLEGVETQYF
-	TRBD2	TRBV5-6	TRBJ2-4	TGTGCCAGCAGTTCGTTAGGGGAGGGGGCCAAAAACATTCAGTACTTC	CASSSLGEGAKNIQYF
-	TRBD1	TRBV19	TRBJ1-1	TGTGCCAGTAGTAAAAGGACAGGGGGCGCGGGCACTGAAGCTTTCTTT	CASSKRTGGAGTEAFF
-	-	TRBV4-1	TRBJ1-1	TGCGCCAGCAGCCAAGGAGTGCTTCATGAAGCTTTCTTT	CASSQGVLHEAFF
-	TRBD2	TRBV28	TRBJ2-2	TGTGCCACCACCCCGGGGGGCACCGGGGAGCTGTTTTTT	CATTPGGTGELFF
-	TRBD2	TRBV7-2	TRBJ2-3	TGTGCCAGCAGCGCAGCTAGCGGGGGGACAGATACGCAGTATTTT	CASSAASGGTDTQYF
-	TRBD1	TRBV16	TRBJ1-5	TGTGCCAGCAGCCAATTCTGGGGACAGGGAGGCAATCAGCCCCAGCATTTT	CASSQFWGQGGNQPQHF
medium-sized	-	TRBV6-7	TRBJ1-2	TGTGCCAGCGGGCAGAGGCGCTATGGCTACACCTTC	CASGQRRYGYTF
-	-	TRBV30	TRBJ2-3	TGTGCCTGGGCGCCCCGCACAGATACGCAGTATTTT	CAWAPRTDTQYF
-	TRBD1	TRBV28	TRBJ1-2	TGTGCCAGCAGGACGAGGGGGCTTGGCTACACCTTC	CASRTRGLGYTF
-	-	TRBV7-2	TRBJ2-7	TGTGCCAGCAGCACCCGGACGGTTTCCTACGAGCAGTACTTC	CASSTRTVSYEQYF
once	-	TRBV28	TRBJ2-7	TGTGCCAGCAGTTTATGGGGTATCTACGAGCAGTACTTC	CASSLWGIYEQYF
-	-	TRBV19	TRBJ1-2	TGTGCCAGTAGTAATCCCCCTGATGTCTATGGCTACACCTTC	CASSNPPDVYGYTF
-	-	TRBV2	TRBJ1-1	TGTGCCAGCAGTCCAACCCCAGGGGATCGCACTGAAGCTTTCTTT	CASSPTPGDRTEAFF
few	-	TRBV7-2	TRBJ2-7	TGTGCCAGCAGTCCCGACAGAACCTACGAGCAGTACTTC	CASSPDRTYEQYF
-	-	TRBV5-1	TRBJ2-2	TGCGCCAGCAGCCCCCTTGGGGCGAACACCGGGGAGCTGTTTTTT	CASSPLGANTGELFF
-	-	TRBV7-9	TRBJ1-3	TGTGCCAGCAGCTCGTGGACGTCCGCGGGTACTGGAAACACCATATATTTT	CASSSWTSAGTGNTIYF
-	TRBD2	TRBV11-2	TRBJ2-7	TGTGCCAGCAGCAACAGACTAGCGGGCTCCTACGAGCAGTACTTC	CASSNRLAGSYEQYF
-	TRBD1	TRBV11-3	TRBJ1-1	TGTGCCAGCAGCTTACCCCAGGACAGGGGAGCTTTCTTT	CASSLPQDRGAFF
-	-	TRBV30	TRBJ1-2	TGTGCCTGGAGTCGGCGGGGTACCCATGGCTACACCTTC	CAWSRRGTHGYTF
-	TRBD1	TRBV6-5	TRBJ2-7	TGTGCCAGCAGCGGGACAGGGTCCTACGAGCAGTACTTC	CASSGTGSYEQYF
-	-	TRBV9	TRBJ1-1	TGTGCCAGCAGCCGAAGCTCGGGGGCCACTGAAGCTTTCTTT	CASSRSSGATEAFF
-	-	TRBV2	TRBJ2-3	TGTGCTAATAAGGGGATAGATACGCAGTATTTT	CANKGIDTQYF
-	-	TRBV5-1	TRBJ2-1	TGCGCCAGCAGCTTGGCGGTTGGGGGCGAGCAGTTCTTC	CASSLAVGGEQFF
-	-	TRBV28	TRBJ1-5	TGTGCCAGCACCGAGGGAGGAAGCAATCAGCCCCAGCATTTT	CASTEGGSNQPQHF
-	-	TRBV18	TRBJ2-1	TGTGCCAGCTCACCAGGGGGTGGATCCTACAATGAGCAGTTCTTC	CASSPGGGSYNEQFF
-	-	TRBV6-1	TRBJ1-6	TGTGCCAGCAGGACCCCGGGAGGCTATTCACCCCTCCACTTT	CASRTPGGYSPLHF
-	-	TRBV9	TRBJ2-1	TGTGCCAGCAGCCCTGGGACGCCCAAGGGCGAGCAGTTCTTC	CASSPGTPKGEQFF
-	-	TRBV27	TRBJ2-7	TGTGCCAGCAGTTTGGGTGGCTACCGGTACTTC	CASSLGGYRYF
-	TRBD2	TRBV6-6	TRBJ2-5	TGTGCCAGCAGCCCCGCTAGCGGGAGGCTCCAAGAGACCCAGTACTTC	CASSPASGRLQETQYF
-	-	TRBV5-6	TRBJ1-2	TGTGCCAGCAGCCATTGGGAGGGAAGTCACTATGGCTACACCTTC	CASSHWEGSHYGYTF
-	TRBD2	TRBV28	TRBJ2-2	TGTGCCAGCAGTCCTAGCGGGTATACCGGGGAGCTGTTTTTT	CASSPSGYTGELFF
-	-	TRBV18	TRBJ2-5	TGTGCCAGCTCACCGGCCGACCAAGAGACCCAGTACTTC	CASSPADQETQYF
-	-	TRBV4-3	TRBJ2-1	TGCGCCAGCAGCCCACCGTTGACAGGAGATCGTTCAGAGTTCAATGAGCAGTTCTTC	CASSPPLTGDRSEFNEQFF
-	-	TRBV7-8	TRBJ1-2	TGTGCCAGCAGCTTCTCGGCGGGGGAGCGGTACACCTTC	CASSFSAGERYTF
-	TRBD1	TRBV5-3	TRBJ1-5	TGTGCCAGAAGCTTAGGGACAGCTACCTTATGGGCCTATAGCAATCAGCCCCAGCATTTT	CARSLGTATLWAYSNQPQHF
-	TRBD1	TRBV6-6	TRBJ2-7	TGTGCCAGCCGACAGGGATCCAGCCCCTACGAGCAGTACTTC	CASRQGSSPYEQYF
-	-	TRBV10-3	TRBJ1-2	TGTGCCATCAGTGACTCGGAGTTGGGAGGCTACACCTTC	CAISDSELGGYTF
-	-	TRBV5-1	TRBJ1-6	TGCGCCAGCGGGGAGTTGGGCTATAATTCACCCCTCCACTTT	CASGELGYNSPLHF
-	-	TRBV28	TRBJ1-4	TGTGCCAGCAGCGGCTATGAAAAACTGTTTTTT	CASSGYEKLFF